Following are 13 T cell receptor beta chains from one sample sequenced in a study of shared clonotypes between healthy human individuals. Profiled with immunoSEQ multiplex PCR; TCRdb holds only in-frame clones, not every one. The sample includes some 2.1 million clones, 95% seen only once; the top ten take more than 0.1%. The sequenced sample was naive CD4+ T cells sorted from blood. Subset noted: CD45RA+ positively selected. The receptors originated from a man younger than 35 in good health.

The chain uses TRBV5-6 and TRBJ2-4, with D possibly being TRBD1 (6 bases). The CDR3 runs to 13 residues. V shed 0 bases and J shed 10 bases, with 11 bases lying between them. Germline CDR1 SGHDT, CDR2 YYEEEE. CDR3 nucleotide sequence: TGTGCCAGCAGCTTGGGGGGGCCGACGATTCAGTACTTC. This encodes CASSLGGPTIQYF.

The chain has TRBV7-2 and TRBJ2-7, with D possibly being TRBD2 (7 bases). Germline V gene data show CDR1 as SGHTA and CDR2 as FQGNSA. The germline V and J ends were trimmed by 2 bases and 6 bases, with 17 bases remaining between them. This CDR3 spans 15 amino acids. CDR3 sequence: CASSLKSRGAGEQYF. The DNA of the CDR3 is TGTGCCAGCAGCTTAAAAAGTCGGGGGGCTGGCGAGCAGTACTTC.

The rearrangement links TRBV10-3 to TRBJ2-3; TRBD2 matches at 9 bases. The ends lost 1 base at V and 2 bases at J; junction bases unmatched: 7. The CDR3 extends over 17 amino acids. Germline CDR1 reads ENHRY; CDR2 reads SYGVKD. The CDR3 DNA is TGTGCCATCAGTGAGTTCGGTCTAGCGGGAAACACAGATACGCAGTATTTT. It yields the protein CAISEFGLAGNTDTQYF.

To note about this clone: One junction end does not reproduce the germline sequence, and a read error may be involved. Other DNA sequences from this sample encode an identical CDR3 as well. The chain employs TRBV25-1 and TRBJ2-7; D perhaps matches TRBD2 (6 bases). Per germline, CDR1 MGHDK and CDR2 SYGVNS. This CDR3 has 15 amino acids. The CDR3 coding sequence is TGTGCCAGCAGTGAACGGGGAGGTGGCTCCTATGAGCAGTACTTC. This translates into CASSERGGGSYEQYF.

This chain links TRBV19 with TRBJ2-7, with D possibly TRBD2 on 5 matching bases. Germline CDR1 and CDR2: LNHDA and SQIVND (reference sequence). V lost 4 bases to trimming and J lost 0 bases, with 13 bases between them. The CDR3 length is 15 residues. In DNA form, the CDR3 reads TGTGCCAGTAGTACAACCGTTGGGAGCTCCTACGAGCAGTACTTC. This sequence encodes CASSTTVGSSYEQYF. Drawing the rest from reference TRBV19 and TRBJ2-7, the complete variable domain is DGGITQSPKYLFRKEGQNVTLSCEQNLNHDAMYWYRQDPGQGLRLIYYSQIVNDFQKGDIAEGYSVSREKKESFPLTVTSAQKNPTAFYLCASSTTVGSSYEQYFGPGTRLTVT.

This rearrangement joins TRBV5-4 to TRBJ1-4, with TRBD1 identical over 8 bases. Germline lookup yields CDR1 SGHNT and CDR2 YYREEE (reference sequence). J was trimmed by 2 bases and V by 4 bases; bases with no gene match: 4. The CDR3 contains 15 residues. This CDR3 reads CASSATGGTNEKLFF. In nucleotides, the CDR3 is TGTGCCAGCAGCGCAACAGGGGGGACTAATGAAAAACTGTTTTTT.

This chain links TRBV28 with TRBJ2-5; TRBD1 might be the D (7 bases). The CDR3 totals 15 residues. Germline V gene data show CDR1 as MDHEN and CDR2 as SYDVKM. The V end lost 5 bases, the J end lost 2 bases, and 15 bases lay between the germline ends. Here the CDR3 reads CASSPGGNRQETQYF. The CDR3 region has the DNA TGTGCCAGCAGTCCAGGGGGGAACAGGCAAGAGACCCAGTACTTC. Using reference TRBV28 and TRBJ2-5 for the parts outside the CDR3, the full variable domain is DVKVTQSSRYLVKRTGEKVFLECVQDMDHENMFWYRQDPGLGLRLIYFSYDVKMKEKGDIPEGYSVSREKKERFSLILESASTNQTSMYLCASSPGGNRQETQYFGPGTRLLVL.

The CDR3 sequence: CASSRLAGTGYEQYF. CDR3 DNA sequence: TGTGCCAGCTCACGGCTAGCGGGAACTGGCTACGAGCAGTACTTC. The chain employs TRBV18 and TRBJ2-7; 9 bases map to TRBD2. The germline V gene has CDR1 KGHSH and CDR2 LQKENI. The CDR3 totals 15 residues. V gave up 4 bases and J gave up 3 bases; unmatched junction bases: 7.

Written as DNA, the CDR3 is TGTGCCAGCAGTGAAAGGGGGATTGCACTCTCCAATGAGCAGTTCTTC. Protein: CASSERGIALSNEQFF. The J gene is TRBJ2-1, the V gene TRBV2; the D gene is possibly TRBD1 (6 bases). This CDR3 has 16 residues. CDR1 and CDR2 (germline): SNHLY, FYNNEI. V dropped 2 bases and J dropped 6 bases, with 17 bases sitting between them.

The chain has TRBV27 and TRBJ2-7, with D tentatively TRBD1 (8 bases). This CDR3 contains 18 residues. Germline CDR1 is MNHEY and CDR2 is SMNVEV (reference sequence). The V gene lost 5 bases and the J gene lost 6 bases, with 29 bases spanning the gap. The CDR3 sequence: CASSSWGGQVISISEQYF. CDR3 DNA sequence: TGTGCCAGCAGTAGCTGGGGGGGACAGGTTATCAGTATCTCCGAGCAGTACTTC.

This clone has just one count. The chain has TRBV6-5 and TRBJ2-1; D is ambiguous. The CDR3 covers 15 residues. Germline lookup yields CDR1 MNHEY and CDR2 SVGAGI. V lost 2 bases to trimming and J lost 0 bases, with 8 bases between them. In DNA, the CDR3 is TGTGCCAGCAGTTACGATTCCAACTCCTACAATGAGCAGTTCTTC. It codes for CASSYDSNSYNEQFF.

The chain employs TRBV5-1 and TRBJ2-3; D may be TRBD2 (6 bases). The CDR3 is 15 residues long. Germline assignment: CDR1 SGHRS and CDR2 YFSETQ. V lost 0 bases, J lost 2 bases, and 10 bases lay in between. CDR3 nucleotide sequence: TGCGCCAGCAGCTTGGTGCGGGGTATCACAGATACGCAGTATTTT. This gives the protein CASSLVRGITDTQYF.

The chain has TRBV7-6 and TRBJ2-1; 11 bases align to TRBD2. Germline V gene lookup returns CDR1 SGHVS and CDR2 FNYEAQ. There are 13 residues in the CDR3. Trimming cost V 1 base and J 13 bases; bases outside gene matches: 3. The CDR3 sequence: CASSLGLAGYQFF. CDR3 coding DNA: TGTGCCAGCAGCTTAGGACTAGCGGGATACCAGTTCTTC.